The clone carrying this TCR beta chain has a single count. Its specificity is not known. Researchers ran the PCR with 60 Vbeta and 13 Jbeta primers. Profiling relied on immunoSEQ multiplex PCR, and the TCRdb table lists in-frame clones only, not all of them. The sample consists of some 150,000 clones, approximately 65% of them appearing once. This record belongs to a study of cytomegalovirus exposure and HLA in healthy donors. The CDR3 covers 15 residues. Germline V gene lookup returns CDR1 LNHDA and CDR2 SQIVND (reference sequence). V was shortened by 1 base and J by 8 bases, with 12 bases between the two germline ends. Each of the donors was a healthy bone marrow donor. Whole-study findings and limits: In a later analysis, a genetic analysis reported fewer productive-TCR N-insertions in an Asian-associated ancestry cluster than the cohort average. Later on, a genetic analysis was performed. It linked a missense variant in DCLRE1C with V- and J-gene trimming of TCR beta. The authors later found TCR association rates varying by HLA locus, with DRB1 most and HLA-C fewest.

The source is a man aged 35 to 55 in good health and CMV-seronegative. The V call is TRBV19, the J call TRBJ1-6; the D is unclear. Sequenced material: PBMCs. Here the CDR3 DNA reads TGTGCCAGTAGTATAGGAGCGGACGGAGATTCACCCCTCCACTTT. This codes for CASSIGADGDSPLHF. Variable domain in full (rest from reference TRBV19 and TRBJ1-6): DGGITQSPKYLFRKEGQNVTLSCEQNLNHDAMYWYRQDPGQGLRLIYYSQIVNDFQKGDIAEGYSVSREKKESFPLTVTSAQKNPTAFYLCASSIGADGDSPLHFGNGTRLTVT.